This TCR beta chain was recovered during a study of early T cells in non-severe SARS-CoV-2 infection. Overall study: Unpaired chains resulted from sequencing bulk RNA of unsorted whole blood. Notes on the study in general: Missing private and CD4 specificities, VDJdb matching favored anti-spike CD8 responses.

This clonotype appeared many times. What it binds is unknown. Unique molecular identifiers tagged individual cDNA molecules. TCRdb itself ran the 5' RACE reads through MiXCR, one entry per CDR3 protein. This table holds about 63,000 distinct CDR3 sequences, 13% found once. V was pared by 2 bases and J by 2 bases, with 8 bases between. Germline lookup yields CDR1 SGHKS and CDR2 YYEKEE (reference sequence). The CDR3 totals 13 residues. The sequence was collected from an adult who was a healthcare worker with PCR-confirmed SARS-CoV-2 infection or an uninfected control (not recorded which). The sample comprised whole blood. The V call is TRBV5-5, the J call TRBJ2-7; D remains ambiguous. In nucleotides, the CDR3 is TGTGCCAGCAGCTTCACCTACGCCTACGAGCAGTACTTC. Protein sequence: CASSFTYAYEQYF.